This TCR beta chain was documented in a study of OX40 agonist ivuxolimab in advanced cancers. For the study at large: Hepatocellular carcinoma, melanoma, renal cell or head and neck cancer occurred in dose-escalation patients. Age averaged around 60 years (range about 23 to 85), and less than 85% were male.

Concerning this clone: Its target is unknown.

Blood specimens came from baseline, cycle 4 day 1, and cycle 7 day 1. The CDR3 contains 15 residues. Per germline, CDR1 SGHNT and CDR2 YENEEA. V was trimmed by 9 bases and J by 4 bases, leaving 16 bases between them. Whole-study findings and limits: Within 6 weeks, CD4+ and CD8+ blood T cells expanded clonally at 0.1 to 3.0 mg/kg.

Sequenced by immunoSEQ multiplex PCR; TCRdb stores in-frame clones only, minus some. The profile shows roughly 100,000 clones, roughly 84% of them singletons. The sequences come from CD4+ or CD8+ T cells sorted from blood, collected in a trial of the OX40 agonist ivuxolimab. The origin of this receptor is an adult with an advanced solid tumor such as melanoma, head and neck, liver or kidney cancer. J is TRBJ2-6 and V is TRBV11-3, with D perhaps TRBD1 (6 bases). Here the CDR3 DNA reads TGTGCCAGTCGGACAGATCTTTTCGGGGCCAACGTCCTGACTTTC. Protein product: CASRTDLFGANVLTF.